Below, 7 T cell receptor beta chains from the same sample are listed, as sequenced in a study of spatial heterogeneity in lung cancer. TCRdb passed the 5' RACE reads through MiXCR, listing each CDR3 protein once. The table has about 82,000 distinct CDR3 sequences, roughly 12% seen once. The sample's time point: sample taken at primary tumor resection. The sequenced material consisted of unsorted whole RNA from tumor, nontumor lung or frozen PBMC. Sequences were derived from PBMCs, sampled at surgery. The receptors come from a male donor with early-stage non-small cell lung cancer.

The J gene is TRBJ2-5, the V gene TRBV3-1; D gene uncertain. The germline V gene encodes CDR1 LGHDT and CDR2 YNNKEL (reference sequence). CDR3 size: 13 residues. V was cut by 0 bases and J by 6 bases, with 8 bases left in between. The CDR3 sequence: CASSQDSPKTQYF. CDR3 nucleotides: TGTGCCAGCAGCCAAGACTCCCCCAAGACCCAGTACTTC.

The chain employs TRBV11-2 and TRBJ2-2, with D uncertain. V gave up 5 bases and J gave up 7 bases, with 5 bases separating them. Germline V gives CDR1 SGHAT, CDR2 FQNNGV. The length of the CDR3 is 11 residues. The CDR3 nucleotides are TGTGCCAGCAGCCCTATCGGGGAGCTGTTTTTT. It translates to CASSPIGELFF. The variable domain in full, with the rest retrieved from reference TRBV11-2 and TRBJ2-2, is EAGVAQSPRYKIIEKRQSVAFWCNPISGHATLYWYQQILGQGPKLLIQFQNNGVVDDSQLPKDRFSAERLKGVDSTLKIQPAKLEDSAVYLCASSPIGELFFGEGSRLTVL.

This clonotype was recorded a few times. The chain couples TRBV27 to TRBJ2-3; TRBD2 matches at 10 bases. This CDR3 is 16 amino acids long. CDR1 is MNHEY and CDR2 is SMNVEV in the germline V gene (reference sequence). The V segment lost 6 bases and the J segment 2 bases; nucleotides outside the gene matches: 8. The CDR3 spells CASSRLTSGYTDTQYF. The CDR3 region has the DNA TGTGCCAGCAGCCGACTGACTAGCGGGTACACAGATACGCAGTATTTT.

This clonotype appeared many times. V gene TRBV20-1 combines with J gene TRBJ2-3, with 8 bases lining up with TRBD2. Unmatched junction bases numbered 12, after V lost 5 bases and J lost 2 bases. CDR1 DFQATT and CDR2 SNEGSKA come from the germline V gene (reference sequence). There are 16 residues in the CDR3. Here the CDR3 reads CSAWPVDSGDTDTQYF. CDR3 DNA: TGCAGTGCTTGGCCCGTAGATAGCGGGGACACAGATACGCAGTATTTT.

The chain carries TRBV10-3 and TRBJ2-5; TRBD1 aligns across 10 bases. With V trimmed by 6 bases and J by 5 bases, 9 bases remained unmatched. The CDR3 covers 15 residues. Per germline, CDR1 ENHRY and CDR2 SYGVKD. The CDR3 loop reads CAISNEGQGHETQYF. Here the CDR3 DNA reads TGTGCCATCAGCAATGAGGGACAGGGGCATGAGACCCAGTACTTC.

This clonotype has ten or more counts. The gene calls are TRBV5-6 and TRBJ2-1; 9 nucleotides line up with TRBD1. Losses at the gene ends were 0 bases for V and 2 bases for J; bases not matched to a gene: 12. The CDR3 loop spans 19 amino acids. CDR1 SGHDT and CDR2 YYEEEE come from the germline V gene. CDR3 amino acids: CASSLDLEPTGGPYNEQFF. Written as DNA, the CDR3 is TGTGCCAGCAGCTTGGATTTAGAACCGACAGGGGGACCCTACAATGAGCAGTTCTTC.

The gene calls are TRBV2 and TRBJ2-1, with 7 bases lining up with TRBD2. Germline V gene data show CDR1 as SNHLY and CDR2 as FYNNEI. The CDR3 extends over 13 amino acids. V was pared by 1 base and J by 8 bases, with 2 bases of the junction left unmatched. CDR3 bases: TGTGCCAGCAGTGAAGGCGGGAGCGATGAGCAGTTCTTC. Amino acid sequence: CASSEGGSDEQFF. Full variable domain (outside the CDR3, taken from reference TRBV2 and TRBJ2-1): EPEVTQTPSHQVTQMGQEVILRCVPISNHLYFYWYRQILGQKVEFLVSFYNNEISEKSEIFDDQFSVERPDGSNFTLKIRSTKLEDSAMYFCASSEGGSDEQFFGPGTRLTVL.